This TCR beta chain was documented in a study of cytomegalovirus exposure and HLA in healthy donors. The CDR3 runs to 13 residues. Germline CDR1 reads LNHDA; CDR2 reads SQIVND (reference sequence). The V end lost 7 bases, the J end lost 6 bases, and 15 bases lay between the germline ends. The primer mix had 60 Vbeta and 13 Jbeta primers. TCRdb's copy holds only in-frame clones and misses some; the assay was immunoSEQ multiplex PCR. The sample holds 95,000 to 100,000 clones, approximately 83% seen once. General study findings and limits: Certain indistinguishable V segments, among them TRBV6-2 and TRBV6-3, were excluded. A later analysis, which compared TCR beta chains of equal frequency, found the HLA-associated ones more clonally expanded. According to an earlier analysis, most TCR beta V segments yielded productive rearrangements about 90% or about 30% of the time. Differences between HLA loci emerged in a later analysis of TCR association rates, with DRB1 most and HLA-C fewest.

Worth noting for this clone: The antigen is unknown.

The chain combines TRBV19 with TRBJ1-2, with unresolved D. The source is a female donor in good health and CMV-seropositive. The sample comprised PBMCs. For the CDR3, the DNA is TGTGCCAGTAAGGTGGTAGCGGCCAATGGCTACACCTTC. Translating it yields CASKVVAANGYTF.